The 5 T cell receptor beta chains below were found in one sample sequenced in a study of T cells in Graves' hyperthyroidism and ophthalmopathy. TCR beta CDR3 sequences were amplified from RNA transcripts. RT-PCR in the first round (using the HTBI primer set) targeted the TCR CDR3. TCRdb reprocessed the multiplex PCR reads via MiXCR and lists one record per CDR3 protein. This sample yields approximately 300,000 distinct CDR3 sequences, of which roughly 20% are seen a single time; about two fifths belongs to the top ten. Specimen: blood. All receptors come from a man aged 50-60 years with Graves' ophthalmopathy.

In its sample, this clonotype was seen many times. The genes are TRBV29-1 and TRBJ1-1; TRBD1 agrees at 7 bases. V shed 7 bases and J 4 bases; nucleotides not matched to a gene: 15. Germline CDR1 is SQVTM and CDR2 is ANQGSEA. The CDR3 covers 15 residues. The CDR3 nucleotides are TGCAGCGCCGGACAGGAAGGGGGGGTAGCCACTGAAGCTTTCTTT. It is translated as CSAGQEGGVATEAFF.

The rearrangement links TRBV24-1 to TRBJ1-6; possibly TRBD1 for D (5 bases). The germline V gene has CDR1 KGHDR and CDR2 SFDVKD. CDR3 length: 16 residues. V was pared by 1 base and J by 8 bases, with 14 bases between. Here the CDR3 reads CATSDFRGGTHSPLHF. The CDR3 DNA follows: TGTGCCACCAGTGATTTTCGGGGAGGGACGCATTCACCCCTCCACTTT.

This clonotype showed up just a few times. The chain is built from TRBV7-9 and TRBJ2-5; TRBD2 aligns across 7 bases. CDR3 length: 14 residues. Germline-derived CDR1 and CDR2 are SEHNR and FQNEAQ (reference sequence). With V trimmed by 2 bases and J by 4 bases, 4 bases remained unmatched. CDR3 region: CASSLREVLETQYF. The CDR3 DNA is TGTGCCAGCAGCTTACGGGAGGTCCTAGAGACCCAGTACTTC. The complete variable domain, with remaining parts taken from reference TRBV7-9 and TRBJ2-5, reads DTGVSQNPRHKITKRGQNVTFRCDPISEHNRLYWYRQTLGQGPEFLTYFQNEAQLEKSRLLSDRFSAERPKGSFSTLEIQRTEQGDSAMYLCASSLREVLETQYFGPGTRLLVL.

Worth noting for this clonotype: It may be a read error: a sequence one base away is much more abundant. Here the CDR3 omits its conserved ending phenylalanine or tryptophan, so a read error is the likely source. The CDR3 sequence: CASSFSGLQNTEAFL. In DNA form, the CDR3 reads TGTGCCAGCAGCTTCTCGGGGCTACAAAACACTGAAGCTTTCCTT. The chain has TRBV7-2 and TRBJ1-1; tentatively, D is TRBD1 (5 bases). Germline lookup yields CDR1 SGHTA and CDR2 FQGNSA. V was shortened by 3 bases and J by 2 bases, with 13 bases between the two germline ends. This CDR3 region has 15 residues.

This clonotype occurred once. In DNA form, the CDR3 reads TGTGCCAGCAGCCGAAGCGGATACACAGATACGCAGTATTTT. Encoded protein: CASSRSGYTDTQYF. This chain connects TRBV7-8 to TRBJ2-3; a possible D gene is TRBD2 (5 bases). The length of the CDR3 is 14 residues. Deletions cut 5 bases from V and 2 bases from J, with 11 bases between. Germline loops: CDR1 SGHVS, CDR2 FQNEAQ.